The next 3 T cell receptor beta chains were all read from a single sample in a study of shared clonotypes between healthy human individuals. Using immunoSEQ multiplex PCR, the repertoire was profiled, and TCRdb retains in-frame clones only, with some absent. The data contain approximately 530,000 clones, roughly 95% of them singletons. The source material was naive CD4+ T cells sorted from blood. Subset indicated: CD45RA+ positively selected. The receptors shown here come from a woman in her 30s in good health.

The chain couples TRBV4-1 to TRBJ2-3, with 13 nucleotides matching TRBD2. CDR3 length equals 21 residues. J gave up 2 bases and V 0 bases, and 14 bases lay outside the gene matches. In germline, CDR1 is MGHRA, CDR2 YSYEKL. The CDR3 DNA follows: TGCGCCAGCAGCCAAGACCGGACTAGCGGGAGACCCGGTCGTTTCACAGATACGCAGTATTTT. Translating it yields CASSQDRTSGRPGRFTDTQYF.

The chain combines TRBV11-2 with TRBJ1-2, with D maybe TRBD1 (6 bases). V was clipped by 4 bases and J by 2 bases, with 14 bases between them. Germline CDR1 reads SGHAT; CDR2 reads FQNNGV. This CDR3 region has 15 residues. The CDR3 here is CASSSDPQGNYGYTF. The CDR3 nucleotides read TGTGCCAGCAGCTCCGACCCCCAGGGGAACTATGGCTACACCTTC. Complete variable domain (other parts from reference TRBV11-2 and TRBJ1-2): EAGVAQSPRYKIIEKRQSVAFWCNPISGHATLYWYQQILGQGPKLLIQFQNNGVVDDSQLPKDRFSAERLKGVDSTLKIQPAKLEDSAVYLCASSSDPQGNYGYTFGSGTRLTVV.

The chain has TRBV4-2 and TRBJ2-7, with 8 bases lining up with TRBD2. Losses at the gene ends were 1 base for V and 4 bases for J; bases not matched to a gene: 12. CDR3 length: 17 amino acids. CDR1 LGHNA and CDR2 YNFKEQ come from the germline V gene. The CDR3 region is CASSQGLGAGVFYEQYF. CDR3 sequence (DNA): TGTGCCAGCAGCCAAGGCTTGGGAGCGGGAGTCTTTTACGAGCAGTACTTC.